This record concerns one T cell receptor (beta chain) sequence. Its cognate antigen has yet to be identified. No much larger clone exists at a distance of one base, and base qualities are not known. Robust positive staining for Merkel cell polyomavirus Large T antigen was observed by immunohistochemistry in the tumors of all patients. The study included about a dozen Merkel cell carcinoma patients who had robust KLL-tetramer+ populations, above 0.04% of CD8+ T cells, in blood and/or cultured TIL. All patients were identified as Caucasian, and a median age of about 65 years (range about 50 to 85 years) was recorded. Lymph node tumors were analyzed for patients with unknown primaries who presented with nodal disease, or when there was not enough primary tissue. These data come from a study of tumor-infiltrating T cells and Merkel cell polyomavirus (dated by TCRdb to 2016 to 2017). For the study in its entirety: The study examined CD8+ T cells specific for the Merkel cell polyomavirus KLL epitope in Merkel cell carcinoma patients. Patients presented at varying disease stages and were followed for a median of 2.7 years, with a range of 1. Patients received varied, non-standardized therapies including chemotherapy, radiation and immunotherapies. TRB sequencing covered KLL-tetramer-sorted cells from blood or tumor-infiltrating lymphocytes in fewer than 15 samples, plus 12 matched whole-tumor samples. The majority of whole-tumor samples consisted of approximately 23-micron curls cut from formalin-fixed, paraffin-embedded tissue blocks. In the whole study, one tumor sample was a frozen nodal tumor digest, and another tumor sample was a flash-frozen core biopsy of a metastasis.

Library method: the immunoSEQ multiplex PCR assay. Genomic DNA extraction, TRB sequencing and normalization were carried out by Adaptive Biotechnologies (Seattle, WA). The source study handled its data this way. To compute clonality, the Shannon entropy of productive TRB sequences was normalized by log2 of unique productive sequences and then subtracted from one. KLL-specific clonotypes in tumors were identified by matching TCRbeta CDR3 amino acid sequences with those from each patient's tetramer-sorted sample. TCRdb re-hosts the immuneACCESS table, in-frame sequences only. Its copies lack some clones; in the studies checked, an unresolved V gene accounts for under half of them, and the cause for the rest is not known. The DNA was the basis for D and trimming; V, J and clone size are from that table. The sample table lists more than 20,000 clones, about 85% of them with a count of one. The ten largest clones capture 2.5% to 3% of the sample.

Including cysteine and phenylalanine, the CDR3 has 17 amino acids. The sequence is cut down to CDR3 DNA, 51 bases in frame from base 1. Reading the germline V gene gives CDR1 SGHVS and CDR2 FNYEAQ. Trimming removed 5 bases from V and 0 bases from J, leaving 20 bases between the germline ends. The investigation overall reported the following: Because the study covered only a single viral epitope, T cells targeting other Merkel cell polyomavirus epitopes were not captured. A higher fraction of KLL-specific T cells within tumors (about 1.8-18% versus roughly 0-0.15%) was associated with significantly better MCC-specific survival. The small sample size of the study (n of about 11 patients) is recognized as a limitation. A significant MCC-specific survival advantage (P = 0.0051) was associated with a greater number of unique KLL-specific clonotypes in tumors (roughly 5-110 vs 0-3). KLL-specific TRB repertoires were diverse and mostly private, with just one public clonotype, shared by two patients, among 397 unique sequences.

The source of this sequence is a middle-aged man with Merkel cell carcinoma. Sample: lymph node tissue. The chain couples TRBV7-6 to TRBJ2-7, with TRBD2 as a weak D call on 5 bases. CDR3 loop: CASSPRPGGSSSYEQYF. The DNA sequence is as follows: TGTGCCAGCAGCCCTCGGCCAGGCGGGTCGAGCTCCTACGAGCAGTACTTC.